These T cell receptor beta chains were read from a single sample in a study of radiation and T cells in renal cell carcinoma. The protocol was immunoSEQ multiplex PCR, while the TCRdb copy is restricted to in-frame clones and leaves out a portion. The data hold around 95,000 clones, with around 84% observed a single time. The sample was blood, taken from a patient whose treatment included radiotherapy and nephrectomy. These receptors all come from a man in his 60s with renal cell carcinoma. Both conserved end residues are part of each CDR3. The D gene is left open where the match is weak. Clone size is shown for a subset of rows, as once, few, many or a class of expanded clone.

j_gene,v_gene,d_gene,abundance,CDR3aa,CDR3nt
TRBJ2-1,TRBV5-1,-,-,CASSLTSEQFF,TGCGCCAGCAGCTTGACGAGTGAGCAGTTCTTC
TRBJ2-3,TRBV12-5,TRBD1,few,CASGLGAGQGPSDTQYF,TGTGCTAGTGGTTTGGGGGCCGGACAGGGACCCTCAGATACGCAGTATTTT
TRBJ1-4,TRBV10-1,TRBD1,few,CASSEGTGVNEKLFF,TGCGCCAGCAGTGAGGGGACAGGGGTGAATGAAAAACTGTTTTTT
TRBJ2-1,TRBV7-9,TRBD1,-,CASSLLETGDGNEQFF,TGTGCCAGCAGCTTATTAGAGACAGGGGATGGCAATGAGCAGTTCTTC
TRBJ2-2,TRBV5-5,-,-,CASSPINMGLFVTGELFF,TGTGCCAGCAGTCCAATAAACATGGGCCTATTCGTGACCGGGGAGCTGTTTTTT
TRBJ2-7,TRBV6-5,TRBD2,-,CASSWGLARSSYEQYF,TGTGCCAGCAGTTGGGGACTAGCGAGAAGCTCCTACGAGCAGTACTTC
TRBJ2-5,TRBV7-8,-,-,CASRSRIGQSGLETQYF,TGTGCCAGCAGATCTAGAATCGGACAGTCGGGCCTCGAGACCCAGTACTTC
TRBJ2-3,TRBV6-5,-,-,CASSFRSSDTQYF,TGTGCCAGCAGTTTTCGATCCTCAGATACGCAGTATTTT
TRBJ1-2,TRBV6-1,-,-,CATEPAGVYGYTF,TGTGCCACCGAGCCGGCAGGGGTTTATGGCTACACCTTC
TRBJ2-7,TRBV18,-,-,CASSPGGNYEQYF,TGTGCCAGCTCACCGGGCGGAAACTACGAGCAGTACTTC
TRBJ1-1,TRBV9,-,once,CASSVTANTEAFF,TGTGCCAGCAGCGTGACAGCGAACACTGAAGCTTTCTTT
TRBJ2-1,TRBV28,TRBD2,-,CASSLPVAGASYNEQFF,TGTGCCAGCAGTTTACCCGTAGCGGGAGCTTCCTACAATGAGCAGTTCTTC
TRBJ1-5,TRBV7-9,-,-,CASSLSSNGQPQHF,TGTGCCAGCAGCTTAAGTAGTAACGGGCAGCCCCAGCATTTT
TRBJ2-5,TRBV5-1,TRBD1,-,CASSSGTEETQYF,TGCGCCAGCAGCTCCGGGACAGAGGAGACCCAGTACTTC
TRBJ2-1,TRBV9,-,-,CASSVEASKVFNEQFF,TGTGCCAGCAGCGTAGAAGCGAGCAAAGTTTTTAATGAGCAGTTCTTC
TRBJ2-7,TRBV7-9,-,-,CASSLEVGEQYF,TGTGCCAGCAGCTTAGAAGTGGGCGAGCAGTACTTC
TRBJ2-1,TRBV5-1,-,once,CASSKGKSSYNEQFF,TGCGCCAGCAGCAAAGGGAAGAGCTCCTACAATGAGCAGTTCTTC
TRBJ2-4,TRBV6-1,-,-,CASSEPGWDIQYF,TGTGCCAGCAGTGAACCCGGTTGGGACATTCAGTACTTC
TRBJ1-1,TRBV19,-,few,CASSLTSNTEAFF,TGTGCCAGTAGCCTGACATCGAACACTGAAGCTTTCTTT
TRBJ1-3,TRBV30,TRBD1,-,CAWSGDSWGNTIYF,TGTGCCTGGAGTGGGGACAGCTGGGGAAACACCATATATTTT
TRBJ2-2,TRBV5-1,TRBD1,once,CASSLEGGRTGELFF,TGCGCCAGCAGCTTGGAAGGGGGCAGGACCGGGGAGCTGTTTTTT
TRBJ2-7,TRBV4-3,TRBD2,-,CASSQSLAGGGSYEQYF,TGCGCCAGCAGCCAAAGCCTAGCGGGAGGAGGCTCCTACGAGCAGTACTTC
TRBJ1-1,TRBV7-9,-,few,CASSPVGTEAFF,TGTGCCAGCAGCCCGGTAGGCACTGAAGCTTTCTTT
TRBJ2-7,TRBV4-1,-,-,CASSHDRTYEQYF,TGCGCCAGCAGCCACGACAGAACCTACGAGCAGTACTTC
TRBJ2-7,TRBV15,TRBD2,-,CATGTLAGGTYEQYF,TGTGCCACCGGGACTCTAGCGGGAGGCACCTACGAGCAGTACTTC
TRBJ2-7,TRBV19,-,-,CASSLIPPPEISDEQYF,TGTGCCAGTAGCCTTATACCCCCTCCGGAGATCTCTGACGAGCAGTACTTC
TRBJ2-2,TRBV4-2,TRBD1,-,CASSQDRGTGIAGELFF,TGTGCCAGCAGCCAAGATCGAGGGACAGGGATCGCCGGGGAGCTGTTTTTT
TRBJ2-6,TRBV7-9,-,-,CAGRPGVSRSGANVLTF,TGTGCCGGGCGCCCCGGGGTAAGCCGCTCTGGGGCCAACGTCCTGACTTTC
TRBJ2-7,TRBV10-2,TRBD1,-,CASSRGTGNYEQYF,TGCGCCAGCAGTCGGGGGACAGGGAACTACGAGCAGTACTTC
TRBJ1-1,TRBV11-2,-,-,CASSLGVGRNTEAFF,TGTGCCAGCAGCTTAGGTGTAGGGAGGAACACTGAAGCTTTCTTT
TRBJ2-7,TRBV6-5,-,-,CASSYRDGIYEQYF,TGTGCCAGCAGTTATCGGGACGGAATCTACGAGCAGTACTTC
TRBJ2-3,TRBV4-2,TRBD2,once,CASSPYGPSGTRGPDTQYF,TGTGCCAGCAGCCCCTATGGCCCTAGCGGGACGCGGGGCCCAGATACGCAGTATTTT
TRBJ1-2,TRBV7-9,-,-,CASSLDGGNYGYTF,TGTGCCAGCAGCTTAGACGGGGGGAACTATGGCTACACCTTC
TRBJ2-2,TRBV18,-,-,CASSEAAGELFF,TGTGCCAGCTCAGAGGCAGCCGGGGAGCTGTTTTTT
TRBJ2-2,TRBV7-6,TRBD2,-,CASSSRTSGSVRPGELFF,TGTGCCAGCAGCTCCCGGACTAGCGGGAGCGTTCGCCCCGGGGAGCTGTTTTTT
TRBJ1-1,TRBV30,TRBD1,-,CALLVGQGLKAEAFF,TGTGCCTTACTCGTAGGACAGGGGTTAAAGGCTGAAGCTTTCTTT
TRBJ2-7,TRBV7-2,TRBD1,-,CASSPSGTAEQYF,TGTGCCAGCAGCCCCTCCGGGACAGCCGAGCAGTACTTC
TRBJ2-3,TRBV7-2,-,few,CASSQQDSYTQYF,TGTGCCAGCAGCCAGCAGGACAGTTATACGCAGTATTTT
TRBJ1-4,TRBV5-8,-,once,CASNSPGRVNEKLFF,TGTGCCAGCAACTCCCCGGGGAGGGTTAATGAAAAACTGTTTTTT
TRBJ1-6,TRBV30,TRBD1,once,CAWSSDRGYNSPLHF,TGTGCCTGGAGCTCCGACAGGGGTTATAATTCACCCCTCCACTTT
TRBJ1-4,TRBV6-5,-,-,CASSTGRDEKLFF,TGTGCCAGCAGCACAGGGAGAGACGAAAAACTGTTTTTT
TRBJ1-1,TRBV5-1,-,once,CASSLLGIGMNTEAFF,TGCGCCAGCAGCTTATTAGGAATAGGAATGAACACTGAAGCTTTCTTT
TRBJ2-1,TRBV10-3,TRBD2,-,CAISGSISGGGSGEQFF,TGTGCCATCAGTGGGTCGATCAGTGGGGGAGGGAGCGGTGAGCAGTTCTTC
TRBJ2-7,TRBV28,-,-,CASSPPGHLYEQYF,TGTGCCAGCAGTCCGCCGGGACATTTATACGAGCAGTACTTC